This T cell receptor beta chain was profiled in a study of T cells expressing NK-cell markers. Study findings and constraints: Several donors likewise had their CD3+CD56-NKG2C+ fraction led by these clonotypes.

In the case of this clonotype: Its specificity is unknown.

The authors made TCR beta cDNA libraries by 5'RACE template switching. This switching added a universal primer site and UMIs. TCRdb re-called the 5' RACE reads and catalogs CDR3 proteins one per entry, DNA excluded. The table lists about 260,000 distinct CDR3 sequences, with approximately 0.41% in the top ten. Germline CDR1 reads ENHRY; CDR2 reads SYGVKD. The CDR3 is 13 amino acids. Sequenced sample: blood T cells: a sorted CD56 or NKG2C T cell subset, CD4+ or CD8+ T cells, or bulk PBMC T cells (not recorded which). This TCR was sampled from a man between 18 and 35 years old in good health. This chain links TRBV10-3 with TRBJ1-1; TCRdb's D call of TRBD1 is untestable without DNA. The CDR3 reads CATDKGMNTEAFF.